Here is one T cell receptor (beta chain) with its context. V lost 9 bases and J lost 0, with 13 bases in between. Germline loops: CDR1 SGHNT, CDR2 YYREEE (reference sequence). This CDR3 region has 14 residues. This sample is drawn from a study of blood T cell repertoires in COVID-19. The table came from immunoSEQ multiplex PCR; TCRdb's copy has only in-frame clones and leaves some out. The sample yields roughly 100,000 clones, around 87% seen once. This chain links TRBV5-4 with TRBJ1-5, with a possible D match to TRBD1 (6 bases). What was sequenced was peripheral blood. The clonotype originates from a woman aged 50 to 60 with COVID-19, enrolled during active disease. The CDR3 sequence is CATTGHFSNQPQHF. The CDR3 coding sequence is TGTGCCACGACGGGACACTTTAGCAATCAGCCCCAGCATTTT.